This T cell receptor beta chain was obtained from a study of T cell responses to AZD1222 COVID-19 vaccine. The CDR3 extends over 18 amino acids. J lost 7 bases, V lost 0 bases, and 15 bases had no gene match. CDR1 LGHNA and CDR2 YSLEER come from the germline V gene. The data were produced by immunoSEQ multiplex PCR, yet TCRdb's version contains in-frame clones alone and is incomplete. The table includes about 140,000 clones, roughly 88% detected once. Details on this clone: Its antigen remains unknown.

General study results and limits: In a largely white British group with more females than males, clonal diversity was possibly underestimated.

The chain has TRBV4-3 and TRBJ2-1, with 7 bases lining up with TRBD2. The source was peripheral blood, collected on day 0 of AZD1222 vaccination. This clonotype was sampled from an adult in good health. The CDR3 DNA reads TGCGCCAGCAGCCAAGATCATCCTAGCGGCTCGCTAGGGAATGAGCAGTTCTTC. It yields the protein CASSQDHPSGSLGNEQFF.